Listed below are T cell receptor beta chains from one sample, sequenced in a study of shared clonotypes between healthy human individuals. Here immunoSEQ multiplex PCR was the method, and the copy in TCRdb shows in-frame clones only, minus some. In the table there are about 490,000 clones, about 79% of which are singletons. The sequencing input was PBMCs. The receptor set was obtained from a woman in her thirties or forties in good health. Some clones in this sample may be carry-over from other donors' samples. The CDR3 runs from the conserved cysteine through the conserved F or W. The D gene is left open where the match is weak. Clone size is shown for a subset of rows, as once, few, many or a class of expanded clone.

d_gene	abundance	v_gene	j_gene	CDR3nt	CDR3aa
TRBD2	-	TRBV18	TRBJ2-1	TGTGCCAGCTCACCACCGATAGCGGGAGATGAGCAGTTCTTC	CASSPPIAGDEQFF
-	-	TRBV9	TRBJ2-3	TGTGCCAGCAGCTGGGCCCCCTCCCCGGATACGCAGTATTTT	CASSWAPSPDTQYF
-	-	TRBV11-3	TRBJ2-3	TGTGCCAGCAGCTTAGATTACCGCGGTACGCAGTATTTT	CASSLDYRGTQYF
TRBD2	many	TRBV4-2	TRBJ2-2	TGTGCCAGCAGCCCTAGCCGGACTAGCCGACCAGGGACCGGGGAGCTGTTTTTT	CASSPSRTSRPGTGELFF
-	many	TRBV5-1	TRBJ2-5	TGCGCCAGCACGGACCATCAAGAGACCCAGTACTTC	CASTDHQETQYF
-	few	TRBV2	TRBJ2-3	TGTGCCAGCAGTGACAGAACAGATACGCAGTATTTT	CASSDRTDTQYF
TRBD1	-	TRBV5-1	TRBJ1-3	TGCGCCAGCAGCGGGGGAAGGACAGGCAACTCTGGAAACACCATATATTTT	CASSGGRTGNSGNTIYF
TRBD2	-	TRBV30	TRBJ2-2	TGTGCCTGGAGTGTACGGGGCCGGGCTAGCGGGAGCCTTGGCGGGGAGCTGTTTTTT	CAWSVRGRASGSLGGELFF
TRBD1	-	TRBV18	TRBJ2-4	TGTGCCAGCTCACCCCTACCCTTTACAGGGGGCAACGCCAAAAACATTCAGTACTTC	CASSPLPFTGGNAKNIQYF
-	once	TRBV4-1	TRBJ2-1	TGCGCCAGCAGCCAATCAGACGAGCAGTTCTTC	CASSQSDEQFF
-	-	TRBV18	TRBJ1-6	TGTGCCAGCTCACCACCGGGGGGGGACCCGGCATATTCACCCCTCCACTTT	CASSPPGGDPAYSPLHF
TRBD1	-	TRBV6-6	TRBJ2-7	TGTGCCAGCAGTTTCGGGACAGGGTTGTATTACGAGCAGTACTTC	CASSFGTGLYYEQYF
-	once	TRBV27	TRBJ2-5	TGTGCCAGCAGCAGGAGGGAGAGGGAGACCCAGTACTTC	CASSRRERETQYF
-	-	TRBV5-1	TRBJ2-5	TGCGCCAGCAGCGCCCGGTCAGTACAAGAGACCCAGTACTTC	CASSARSVQETQYF
TRBD1	-	TRBV10-3	TRBJ1-1	TGTGCCATCAGTAGGGGACAGGCGAACACTGAAGCTTTCTTT	CAISRGQANTEAFF
-	once	TRBV28	TRBJ2-1	TGTGCCAGCAGTCTACTAGCTCTCCGGACCTACAATGAGCAGTTCTTC	CASSLLALRTYNEQFF
-	many	TRBV6-1	TRBJ2-7	TGTGCCAGCAGTGAACGGCAGGGTCTTTCCTACGAGCAGTACTTC	CASSERQGLSYEQYF
TRBD1	few	TRBV29-1	TRBJ1-1	TGCAGCGGGACCTCGACAGGGGCGAACACTGAAGCTTTCTTT	CSGTSTGANTEAFF
TRBD2	-	TRBV29-1	TRBJ2-5	TGCAGCGTTGGGACTAGCGGCCAAGAGACCCAGTACTTC	CSVGTSGQETQYF
-	-	TRBV7-3	TRBJ2-1	TGTGCCAGCAGCTTCAAGCCGCTCAGCTCCTACAATGAGCAGTTCTTC	CASSFKPLSSYNEQFF
-	-	TRBV30	TRBJ1-6	TGTGCCTGGGGGAGAGTAAATTCACCCCTCCACTTT	CAWGRVNSPLHF
-	-	TRBV5-1	TRBJ2-5	TGCGCCAGCAGCTCCGGCGTCGCGGGAACCCAAGAGACCCAGTACTTC	CASSSGVAGTQETQYF
-	few	TRBV28	TRBJ2-5	TGTGCCACGACCCCCGCATTAGCTTTAGAGACCCAGTACTTC	CATTPALALETQYF
-	-	TRBV5-1	TRBJ1-1	TGCGCCAGCAGCTTGACAGGGAATCGAGACACTGAAGCTTTCTTT	CASSLTGNRDTEAFF
TRBD2	-	TRBV2	TRBJ2-2	TGTGCCAGCTCGGGACTAGCGCCTCCGGTTGGGCTGTTTTTT	CASSGLAPPVGLFF
-	-	TRBV19	TRBJ2-3	TGTGCCAGTAGTATGAGGGCCGCAGATACGCAGTATTTT	CASSMRAADTQYF
-	-	TRBV6-6	TRBJ1-4	TGTGCCAGTTTGTGGCGCGGGAGTAACGAAAAACTGTTTTTT	CASLWRGSNEKLFF
-	-	TRBV15	TRBJ1-1	TGTGCCACCAGCAGAGATCTGGGAGAAGGCACTGAAGCTTTCTTT	CATSRDLGEGTEAFF
-	-	TRBV30	TRBJ2-1	TGTGCCTGGACGGGGGCGACAGGGCAGTTCTTC	CAWTGATGQFF
-	-	TRBV7-2	TRBJ1-5	TGTGCCAGCAGCTTGGCGGGGTATCAGCCCCAGCATTTT	CASSLAGYQPQHF
-	many	TRBV25-1	TRBJ1-5	TGTGCCAGCAGCCCATCCGTGGGGAGCAATCAGCCCCAGCATTTT	CASSPSVGSNQPQHF
-	-	TRBV10-1	TRBJ1-1	TGCGCCAGCAGACCAGACAGGAACACTGAAGCTTTCTTT	CASRPDRNTEAFF
-	-	TRBV28	TRBJ2-5	TGTGCCAGCAGTTTTCAGGGTCGGGGTACGGTGGCCCAGTACTTC	CASSFQGRGTVAQYF
TRBD1	once	TRBV6-1	TRBJ1-2	TGTGCCAGCAGAGAGGGGACAGGGTTTGGCTACACCTTC	CASREGTGFGYTF
-	-	TRBV9	TRBJ2-3	TGTGCCAGCAGCGGGTACACGAGCACAGATACGCAGTATTTT	CASSGYTSTDTQYF
-	-	TRBV30	TRBJ2-6	TGTGCCACACCGAGGGGCTCTGGGGCCAACGTCCTGACTTTC	CATPRGSGANVLTF